Listed below are T cell receptor beta chains from one sample, sequenced in a study of OX40 agonist ivuxolimab in advanced cancers. Data came from immunoSEQ multiplex PCR; TCRdb stores just in-frame clones and leaves some out. The data show about 88,000 clones, 75% to 90% seen once. This sample comprised CD4+ or CD8+ T cells sorted from blood, obtained in a trial of the OX40 agonist ivuxolimab. Source of these receptors: an adult with an advanced solid tumor such as melanoma, head and neck, liver or kidney cancer. Each CDR3 is given with its conserved first and last residue. D genes are given only for firm matches. Clone size appears in some rows only: once, few, many, or a class for an expanded clone.

size: .; J: TRBJ2-6; V: TRBV27; D: .; CDR3: CASSSGANVLTF; DNA: TGTGCCAGCAGTTCTGGGGCCAACGTCCTGACTTTC
size: .; J: TRBJ2-1; V: TRBV5-1; D: TRBD2; CDR3: CASSLGTSGRPREQFF; DNA: TGCGCCAGCAGCCTTGGGACTAGCGGGAGGCCTAGGGAGCAGTTCTTC
size: .; J: TRBJ1-5; V: TRBV10-1; D: .; CDR3: CASSSLLRDNLQRPQHF; DNA: TGCGCCAGCAGTTCTCTTCTCCGGGACAACCTGCAAAGGCCCCAGCATTTT
size: .; J: TRBJ2-3; V: TRBV4-2; D: TRBD2; CDR3: CASTQGLAGPDTQYF; DNA: TGTGCCAGCACCCAGGGACTAGCGGGACCAGATACGCAGTATTTT
size: few; J: TRBJ2-7; V: TRBV2; D: .; CDR3: CASSVLQVYEQYF; DNA: TGTGCCAGCAGTGTTCTTCAAGTCTACGAGCAGTACTTC
size: .; J: TRBJ2-5; V: TRBV19; D: .; CDR3: CASSPRLEETQYF; DNA: TGTGCCAGTAGTCCTCGTTTGGAAGAGACCCAGTACTTC
size: .; J: TRBJ2-7; V: TRBV28; D: .; CDR3: CASSFGGDGAYEQYF; DNA: TGTGCCAGCAGTTTTGGAGGGGATGGCGCCTACGAGCAGTACTTC
size: .; J: TRBJ1-3; V: TRBV19; D: .; CDR3: CATRQINSGNTIYF; DNA: TGTGCCACCCGACAAATTAACTCTGGAAACACCATATATTTT
size: once; J: TRBJ2-5; V: TRBV5-1; D: TRBD2; CDR3: CASSVGGQETQYF; DNA: TGCGCCAGCAGCGTGGGAGGGCAGGAGACCCAGTACTTC
size: .; J: TRBJ1-2; V: TRBV18; D: .; CDR3: CASSSDGRSYGYTF; DNA: TGTGCCAGCTCGTCGGACGGCCGCAGCTATGGCTACACCTTC
size: .; J: TRBJ2-1; V: TRBV5-4; D: TRBD2; CDR3: CASSLVDVAGGLGEQFF; DNA: TGTGCCAGCAGCTTGGTGGATGTGGCGGGGGGCTTGGGTGAGCAGTTCTTC
size: .; J: TRBJ2-1; V: TRBV5-4; D: TRBD1; CDR3: CASSPGQERYNEQFF; DNA: TGTGCCAGCAGCCCGGGACAGGAGCGATACAATGAGCAGTTCTTC
size: .; J: TRBJ1-1; V: TRBV29-1; D: .; CDR3: CSVGGGSNTEAFF; DNA: TGCAGCGTCGGAGGGGGGTCGAACACTGAAGCTTTCTTT
size: .; J: TRBJ2-7; V: TRBV30; D: .; CDR3: CAWSVPSTLYF; DNA: TGTGCCTGGAGTGTCCCTTCGACTTTGTACTTC
size: .; J: TRBJ1-4; V: TRBV6-1; D: TRBD1; CDR3: CASSVGQGDEKLFF; DNA: TGTGCCAGCAGTGTAGGTCAGGGGGATGAAAAACTGTTTTTT
size: .; J: TRBJ2-3; V: TRBV5-1; D: .; CDR3: CASSLSRWGTDTQYF; DNA: TGCGCCAGCAGCTTGTCTCGTTGGGGCACAGATACGCAGTATTTT
size: .; J: TRBJ1-6; V: TRBV19; D: .; CDR3: CASSIGSNSPLHF; DNA: TGTGCCAGTAGTATAGGTTCCAATTCACCCCTCCACTTT
size: .; J: TRBJ1-1; V: TRBV19; D: .; CDR3: CASSITGMNTEAFF; DNA: TGTGCCAGTAGTATTACAGGGATGAACACTGAAGCTTTCTTT
size: .; J: TRBJ1-1; V: TRBV11-2; D: .; CDR3: CASSSSRTANTEAFF; DNA: TGTGCCAGCAGCTCCTCTCGGACGGCGAACACTGAAGCTTTCTTT
size: .; J: TRBJ2-4; V: TRBV6-6; D: .; CDR3: CASSPLGPLAKNIQYF; DNA: TGTGCCAGCAGCCCTTTGGGCCCGCTAGCCAAAAACATTCAGTACTTC
size: .; J: TRBJ2-3; V: TRBV7-6; D: TRBD2; CDR3: CASSPVFGGGSTDTQYF; DNA: TGTGCCAGCAGCCCCGTTTTTGGCGGGGGGAGCACAGATACGCAGTATTTT
size: .; J: TRBJ1-1; V: TRBV7-8; D: .; CDR3: CASSLDGEGAFF; DNA: TGTGCCAGCAGCTTAGACGGGGAGGGAGCTTTCTTT
size: .; J: TRBJ2-7; V: TRBV30; D: .; CDR3: CAWSPRNEQYF; DNA: TGTGCCTGGAGTCCCCGGAACGAGCAGTACTTC
size: .; J: TRBJ1-1; V: TRBV7-2; D: .; CDR3: CASSLTVGTEAFF; DNA: TGTGCCAGCAGCCTGACCGTTGGGACTGAAGCTTTCTTT
size: once; J: TRBJ1-2; V: TRBV5-4; D: .; CDR3: CASSLRQEYGYTF; DNA: TGTGCCAGCAGCCTACGACAGGAGTATGGCTACACCTTC
size: .; J: TRBJ2-2; V: TRBV4-2; D: .; CDR3: CASSPRSGLNTGELFF; DNA: TGTGCCAGCAGCCCCCGGAGCGGGTTGAACACCGGGGAGCTGTTTTTT
size: .; J: TRBJ1-1; V: TRBV7-6; D: .; CDR3: CASKPVRGRVTEAFF; DNA: TGTGCCAGCAAGCCGGTCCGGGGGCGCGTAACTGAAGCTTTCTTT
size: .; J: TRBJ2-3; V: TRBV5-1; D: .; CDR3: CASSLGGTGTDTQYF; DNA: TGCGCCAGCAGCTTAGGGGGGACTGGCACAGATACGCAGTATTTT
size: .; J: TRBJ2-1; V: TRBV19; D: TRBD1; CDR3: CASSTSPGTGGYNEQFF; DNA: TGTGCCAGTAGTACCTCTCCCGGGACAGGGGGCTACAATGAGCAGTTCTTC
size: .; J: TRBJ2-7; V: TRBV2; D: TRBD2; CDR3: CASSVPWTSGSNLYEQYF; DNA: TGTGCCAGCAGTGTGCCTTGGACTAGCGGGAGTAATTTATACGAGCAGTACTTC
size: .; J: TRBJ1-2; V: TRBV6-1; D: .; CDR3: CASSEPGRGMGGYTF; DNA: TGTGCCAGCAGTGAACCGGGACGGGGAATGGGCGGCTACACCTTC
size: .; J: TRBJ2-1; V: TRBV19; D: .; CDR3: CASSIGRGTQQFF; DNA: TGTGCCAGTAGTATAGGGCGGGGGACACAGCAGTTCTTC
size: once; J: TRBJ2-1; V: TRBV7-3; D: .; CDR3: CASSLGGRGEQFF; DNA: TGTGCCAGCAGCTTGGGCGGCCGGGGTGAGCAGTTCTTC
size: .; J: TRBJ2-2; V: TRBV19; D: TRBD1; CDR3: CASRIQGPTGELFF; DNA: TGTGCCAGTAGGATACAGGGGCCCACCGGGGAGCTGTTTTTT
size: .; J: TRBJ2-7; V: TRBV28; D: .; CDR3: CASSYPGDVYEQYF; DNA: TGTGCCAGCAGTTACCCCGGAGATGTCTACGAGCAGTACTTC
size: .; J: TRBJ2-7; V: TRBV5-6; D: .; CDR3: CASSLDPGVASYEQYF; DNA: TGTGCCAGCAGCTTGGATCCGGGAGTGGCCTCCTACGAGCAGTACTTC
size: .; J: TRBJ1-4; V: TRBV2; D: .; CDR3: CASLPGGYEKLFF; DNA: TGTGCCAGCCTCCCCGGGGGTTATGAAAAACTGTTTTTT
size: .; J: TRBJ2-3; V: TRBV5-6; D: .; CDR3: CASSPVGSDTQYF; DNA: TGTGCCAGCAGCCCAGTTGGTTCAGATACGCAGTATTTT
size: .; J: TRBJ2-7; V: TRBV18; D: .; CDR3: CASSPGASYEQYF; DNA: TGTGCCAGCTCACCAGGGGCCTCCTACGAGCAGTACTTC
size: .; J: TRBJ2-1; V: TRBV28; D: TRBD2; CDR3: CASQGTSGRRAYNEQFF; DNA: TGTGCCAGCCAGGGGACTAGCGGACGACGGGCCTACAATGAGCAGTTCTTC
size: .; J: TRBJ2-1; V: TRBV7-6; D: TRBD1; CDR3: CASSSGQGIYNEQFF; DNA: TGTGCCAGCAGCTCCGGACAGGGCATATACAATGAGCAGTTCTTC
size: once; J: TRBJ1-2; V: TRBV19; D: .; CDR3: CASSMERGLYGYTF; DNA: TGTGCCAGTAGTATGGAGAGGGGATTGTATGGCTACACCTTC
size: .; J: TRBJ2-4; V: TRBV6-1; D: .; CDR3: CASSEWGEAKNIQYF; DNA: TGTGCCAGCAGTGAATGGGGGGAAGCCAAAAACATTCAGTACTTC
size: .; J: TRBJ2-5; V: TRBV5-1; D: TRBD2; CDR3: CASRRSGGFQETQYF; DNA: TGCGCCAGCCGTCGTAGCGGGGGATTTCAAGAGACCCAGTACTTC
size: few; J: TRBJ2-3; V: TRBV5-1; D: .; CDR3: CASSLGVGYGPDTQYF; DNA: TGCGCCAGCAGCTTGGGGGTCGGCTATGGCCCAGATACGCAGTATTTT
size: .; J: TRBJ1-4; V: TRBV18; D: .; CDR3: CASSPIISSQGLYKLFF; DNA: TGTGCCAGCTCACCAATCATTTCTTCCCAAGGACTTTATAAACTGTTTTTT
size: .; J: TRBJ1-3; V: TRBV7-9; D: .; CDR3: CASSSGPRGDF; DNA: TGTGCCAGCAGCTCAGGGCCACGGGGTGATTTT
size: .; J: TRBJ2-5; V: TRBV9; D: .; CDR3: CASSVVGASETQYF; DNA: TGTGCCAGCAGCGTAGTCGGGGCCTCGGAGACCCAGTACTTC
size: once; J: TRBJ1-6; V: TRBV9; D: TRBD1; CDR3: CASSEGGQWLGNQNSPLHF; DNA: TGTGCCAGCAGCGAGGGGGGACAGTGGCTCGGTAACCAAAATTCACCCCTCCACTTT
size: .; J: TRBJ2-2; V: TRBV28; D: TRBD1; CDR3: CASQRQGADTGELFF; DNA: TGTGCCAGCCAAAGACAGGGGGCAGACACCGGGGAGCTGTTTTTT
size: .; J: TRBJ1-5; V: TRBV19; D: .; CDR3: CASSIGGSSGYSNQPQHF; DNA: TGTGCCAGTAGTATCGGGGGGTCCTCCGGATATAGCAATCAGCCCCAGCATTTT
size: .; J: TRBJ2-3; V: TRBV5-1; D: .; CDR3: CASSYLTGSTDTQYF; DNA: TGCGCCAGCAGCTACTTGACAGGAAGCACAGATACGCAGTATTTT
size: .; J: TRBJ2-1; V: TRBV27; D: .; CDR3: CASRDGGASSSYNEQFF; DNA: TGTGCCAGCAGAGACGGGGGAGCGTCAAGCTCCTACAATGAGCAGTTCTTC
size: .; J: TRBJ1-6; V: TRBV7-3; D: .; CDR3: CASSSLQGTPLHF; DNA: TGTGCCAGCAGCTCCCTACAGGGTACACCCCTCCACTTT
size: .; J: TRBJ2-7; V: TRBV5-4; D: TRBD1; CDR3: CASSSRDRGRYEQYF; DNA: TGTGCCAGCAGCTCTCGGGACAGGGGGCGTTACGAGCAGTACTTC
size: .; J: TRBJ2-3; V: TRBV7-6; D: .; CDR3: CASSRPVAVGTDTQYF; DNA: TGTGCCAGCAGTAGACCGGTAGCCGTAGGGACAGATACGCAGTATTTT